The rows below give T cell receptor beta chains drawn from one sample of a study of T cell repertoires in aging, cancer and after chemotherapy. TCRdb called the multiplex PCR reads again in MiXCR, with one record for every CDR3 protein. The table lists roughly 6,800 distinct CDR3 sequences, approximately 40% of them singletons. Material: blood. These receptors all come from a human donor in good health. CDR3s include the opening cysteine and the closing phenylalanine or tryptophan. Each record gives: clone size, D gene, J gene, V gene, CDR3 DNA, CDR3 protein. The D gene is left open where the match is weak. Clone size is not always given. Where it is, it says once, few, many or a class for expanded clones.

>-|-|TRBJ2-3|TRBV6-1
TGTGCCAGCAGTGAAAGGCCCCTTCGGGGCGATACGCAGTATTTT
CASSERPLRGDTQYF
>-|TRBD2|TRBJ2-1|TRBV6-6
TGTGCCAGCAGTTTGCGGGGGGGCCATGAGCAGTTCTTC
CASSLRGGHEQFF
>few|-|TRBJ1-2|TRBV15
TGTGCCACCAGCAGAGCGCCAGGGGATGGCTACACCTTC
CATSRAPGDGYTF
>-|TRBD1|TRBJ1-5|TRBV6-2/TRBV6-3
TGTGCCAGCAGTTACTCTCCGGGACAGGGGCCCACGGGCAATCAGCCCCAGCATTTT
CASSYSPGQGPTGNQPQHF
>-|TRBD2|TRBJ2-5|TRBV19
TGTGCCGCCGGGGGGGAAAGGACCCAGTACTTC
CAAGGERTQYF
>few|TRBD1|TRBJ2-2|TRBV6-1
TGTGCCAGCAGTGACGGGACAGGCACCGGGGAGCTGTTTTTT
CASSDGTGTGELFF
>-|TRBD1|TRBJ2-1|TRBV5-1
TGCGCCAGCAGAACGTCCGGGACAGCATACAATGAGCAGTTCTTC
CASRTSGTAYNEQFF
>-|-|TRBJ2-3|TRBV19
TGTGCCAGTAGTATAGATCTAGGGGGACCGGATACGCAGTATTTT
CASSIDLGGPDTQYF
>few|-|TRBJ2-7|TRBV27
TGTGCCAGCAGTCCCCCCGACAGGCCCTACGAGCAGTACTTC
CASSPPDRPYEQYF
>few|TRBD1|TRBJ1-1|TRBV19
TGTGCCAGTGGGACAGGGGTTCTGTTTTTGAACACTGAAGCTTTCTTT
CASGTGVLFLNTEAFF
>-|TRBD1|TRBJ2-1|TRBV6-5
TGTGCCAGCAGTTACTCGATCGAGGCGGTTTATGGATCGGGACAGGGTAAGAATGAGCAGTTCTTC
CASSYSIEAVYGSGQGKNEQFF
>-|TRBD1|TRBJ2-2|TRBV6-1
TGTGCCAGCAGGATCGGGGACAGGGGGCGAAGTAGCACCGGGGAGCTGTTTTTT
CASRIGDRGRSSTGELFF
>-|-|TRBJ2-3|TRBV5-1
TGCGCCAGCAGCTTGGGGCAGCGGGCAGATACGCAGTATTTT
CASSLGQRADTQYF
>few|TRBD1|TRBJ2-2|TRBV6-5
TGTGCCAGCAGTTATCGGGCAGGGGGCGGGGAGCTGTTTTTT
CASSYRAGGGELFF
>medium-sized|-|TRBJ2-3|TRBV29-1
TGCAGCGTTGAAATGGACTTTTCAGATACGCAGTATTTT
CSVEMDFSDTQYF
>few|TRBD1|TRBJ2-1|TRBV27
TGTGCCAGCAGTCCCGGACAGGCGGGCAATGAGCAGTTCTTC
CASSPGQAGNEQFF
>few|-|TRBJ2-7|TRBV11-3
TGTGCCAGCAGCTTGTCTGGAGCAACCTACGAGCAGTACTTC
CASSLSGATYEQYF
>-|-|TRBJ2-1|TRBV5-1
TGCGCCAGCAGCTTGGCCCCCGGGTCCTACAATGAGCAGTTCTTC
CASSLAPGSYNEQFF
>-|-|TRBJ2-1|TRBV19
TGTGCCAGTAGTATAGATAACGGTAGGCGCTTCGGGGAGCAGTTCTTC
CASSIDNGRRFGEQFF
>few|-|TRBJ2-1|TRBV29-1
TGCAGCGGGGGGAGGGGGTCGCCCTATTGGGATTACAATGAGCAGTTCTTC
CSGGRGSPYWDYNEQFF
>-|-|TRBJ2-1|TRBV27
TGTGCCAGCAGTGCCCTCAGGGCGGATGAGCAGTTCTTC
CASSALRADEQFF
>-|-|TRBJ1-5|TRBV12-3/TRBV12-4
TGTGCCAGCAGTTTAGCGGGCAATCAGCCCCAGCATTTT
CASSLAGNQPQHF
>few|TRBD1|TRBJ2-5|TRBV19
TGTGCCAGTAGTATCCCGGGGACAGGTCAAGAGACCCAGTACTTC
CASSIPGTGQETQYF
>few|-|TRBJ2-2|TRBV5-1
TGCGCCAGCAGCAACGGACAGTTGAACACCGGGGAGCTGTTTTTT
CASSNGQLNTGELFF
>few|-|TRBJ2-3|TRBV13
TGTGCCAGCAGCTTAGAGGGGGGGAGATCAGATACGCAGTATTTT
CASSLEGGRSDTQYF
>-|-|TRBJ1-1|TRBV12-3/TRBV12-4
TGTGCCAGCAGTTTAAGGGGCCTTAACACTGAAGCTTTCTTT
CASSLRGLNTEAFF
>-|TRBD1|TRBJ2-1|TRBV5-1
TGCGCCAGCAGCACCGGACAGGTTGAGCAGTTCTTC
CASSTGQVEQFF
>few|TRBD1|TRBJ1-2|TRBV19
TGTGCCAGTAGTATCAGGGGGAATTTCTATGGCTACACCTTC
CASSIRGNFYGYTF
>-|-|TRBJ2-5|TRBV19
TGTGCCAGTAGTATTTTGCAGGGCTCGCGGGTGACCCAGTACTTC
CASSILQGSRVTQYF
>few|TRBD2|TRBJ2-3|TRBV6-5
TGTGCCAGCAGTACCCCCCAGCGGGGAAGCACAGATACGCAGTATTTT
CASSTPQRGSTDTQYF
>-|-|TRBJ1-2|TRBV6-5
TGTGTCAGCAGTTACGATGGAAGCTATGGCTACACCTTC
CVSSYDGSYGYTF
>few|-|TRBJ2-3|TRBV12-3/TRBV12-4
TGTGCCAGCAGTCTTTTCACAGATACGCAGTATTTT
CASSLFTDTQYF
>-|-|TRBJ2-7|TRBV29-1
TGCAGCGCCCGACAGCAATACGAGCAGTACTTC
CSARQQYEQYF
>hyperexpanded|-|TRBJ1-2|TRBV12-3/TRBV12-4
TGTGCCAGCAGTTTAAACATTCATGGCTACACCTTC
CASSLNIHGYTF
>once|-|TRBJ1-5|TRBV6-1
TGTGCCAGCAGTGATCAGGGCTTCATCAATCAGCCCCAGCATTTT
CASSDQGFINQPQHF
>-|TRBD1|TRBJ2-2|TRBV12-3/TRBV12-4
TGTGCCAGCAGCCAGGCGACAGGGGGCTTCTTGGGGACCGGGGAGCTGTTTTTT
CASSQATGGFLGTGELFF
>few|-|TRBJ2-7|TRBV18
TGTGCCAGCTCACCACCTTCCAGGGCCTACGAGCAGTACTTC
CASSPPSRAYEQYF
>-|TRBD1|TRBJ1-5|TRBV5-3
TGTGCCAGAAGCTTGGAGGGGGCGCCCGGTCAGCCCCAGCATTTT
CARSLEGAPGQPQHF
>few|-|TRBJ1-4|TRBV6-1
TGTGCCAGCAGGCGGGACGGTTCTAATGAAAAACTGTTTTTT
CASRRDGSNEKLFF
>-|-|TRBJ1-2|TRBV6-1
TGTGCCAGCAGTGACGCTTGGCCTACTAACTATGGCTACACCTTC
CASSDAWPTNYGYTF
>few|-|TRBJ2-3|TRBV10-3
TGTGCCCTAACAGCGGGAGATACGCAGTATTTT
CALTAGDTQYF
>-|-|TRBJ1-2|TRBV7-9
TGTGCCAGCAGCTCCGACCCTACTACAGTCTATGGCTACACCTTC
CASSSDPTTVYGYTF
>medium-sized|TRBD2|TRBJ2-3|TRBV7-2
TGTGCCAGCAGCTTAGTGGGACTAGGCACAGATACGCAGTATTTT
CASSLVGLGTDTQYF
>few|-|TRBJ2-4|TRBV6-2/TRBV6-3
TGTGCCAGCAGCAGAGCCAAAAACATTCAGTACTTC
CASSRAKNIQYF
>-|-|TRBJ2-5|TRBV5-6
TGTGCCAGCAGCTTAGATGGTGTCGGGAGAGGGGAGACCCAGTACTTC
CASSLDGVGRGETQYF
>-|TRBD1|TRBJ2-7|TRBV27
TGTGCCAGCAGTTTATTAGGGGGCATCGGCGAGCAGTACTTC
CASSLLGGIGEQYF
>few|TRBD1|TRBJ1-5|TRBV18
TGTGCCAGCTCACTCACCGGGACAGGGAGCAATCAGCCCCAGCATTTT
CASSLTGTGSNQPQHF
>few|-|TRBJ1-5|TRBV10-3
TGTGCCACAGGACCTGGGGGCAATCAGCCCCAGCATTTT
CATGPGGNQPQHF
>-|TRBD1|TRBJ1-6|TRBV5-6
TGTGCCAGCAGCGAGGGACAGGGGAATTCACCCCTCCACTTT
CASSEGQGNSPLHF
>-|-|TRBJ2-7|TRBV29-1
TGCAGCGTTGAGATCCAGGGTTCCTACGAGCAGTACTTC
CSVEIQGSYEQYF
>-|-|TRBJ2-5|TRBV20-1
TGCAGTGCTAGACCCCCTCAGCACGGGACCCAGTACTTC
CSARPPQHGTQYF
>-|TRBD2|TRBJ2-7|TRBV28
TGTGCCAGCAATCAACTAGCGGGACCCTCCTACGAGCAGTACTTC
CASNQLAGPSYEQYF
>-|-|TRBJ1-2|TRBV28
TGTGCCAGCAGTTTGGACACACGCCTCATTTATGGCTACACCTTC
CASSLDTRLIYGYTF